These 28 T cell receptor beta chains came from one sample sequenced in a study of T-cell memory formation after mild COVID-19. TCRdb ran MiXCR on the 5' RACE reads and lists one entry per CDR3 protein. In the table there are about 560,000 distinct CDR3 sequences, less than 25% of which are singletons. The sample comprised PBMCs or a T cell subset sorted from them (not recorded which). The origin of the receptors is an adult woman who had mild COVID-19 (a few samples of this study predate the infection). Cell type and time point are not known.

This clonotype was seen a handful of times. Here the CDR3 DNA reads TGCGCCAGCAGCTTGGGATTGTCCGAGTACAATGAGCAGTTCTTC. It encodes CASSLGLSEYNEQFF. The chain joins TRBV5-1 to TRBJ2-1; unclear D gene. CDR1 is SGHRS, CDR2 YFSETQ, per germline. This CDR3 comprises 15 residues. Trimming stripped 0 bases from V and 4 bases from J, with 11 bases between.

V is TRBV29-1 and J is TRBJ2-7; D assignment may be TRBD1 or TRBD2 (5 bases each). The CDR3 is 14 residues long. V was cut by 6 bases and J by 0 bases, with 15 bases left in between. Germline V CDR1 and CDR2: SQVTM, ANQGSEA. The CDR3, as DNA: TGCAGCGTAAACCGGGACCTCAACTCCTACGAGCAGTACTTC. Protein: CSVNRDLNSYEQYF.

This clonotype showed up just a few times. The CDR3 DNA reads as TGCAGTGCTAGCGGCACGGGGCGCGCAGATACGCAGTATTTT. Its protein is CSASGTGRADTQYF. This rearrangement joins TRBV20-1 to TRBJ2-3, with D perhaps given as TRBD1 or TRBD2 (5 bases each). The germline V gene encodes CDR1 DFQATT and CDR2 SNEGSKA (reference sequence). V was clipped by 3 bases and J by 4 bases, with 14 bases between them. The CDR3 runs to 14 residues.

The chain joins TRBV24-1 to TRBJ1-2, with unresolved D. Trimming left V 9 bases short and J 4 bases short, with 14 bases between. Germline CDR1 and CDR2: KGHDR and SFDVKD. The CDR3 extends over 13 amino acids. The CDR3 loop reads CATSHAASYGYTF. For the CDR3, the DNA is TGTGCCACCTCTCATGCGGCCTCCTATGGCTACACCTTC.

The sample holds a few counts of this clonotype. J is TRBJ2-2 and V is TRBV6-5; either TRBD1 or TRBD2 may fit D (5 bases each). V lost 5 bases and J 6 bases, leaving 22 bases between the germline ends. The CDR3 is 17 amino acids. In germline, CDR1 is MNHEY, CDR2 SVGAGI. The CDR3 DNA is TGTGCCAGCAGTGCTCTCCACTCGGGGACCTCTCCCGGGGAGCTGTTTTTT. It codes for CASSALHSGTSPGELFF.

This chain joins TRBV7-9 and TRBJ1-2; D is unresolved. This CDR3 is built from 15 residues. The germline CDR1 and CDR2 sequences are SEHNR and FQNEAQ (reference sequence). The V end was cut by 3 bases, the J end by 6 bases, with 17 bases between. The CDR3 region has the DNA TGTGCCAGCAGCTTGAGATCGGTCGGCTCGAATGGCTACACCTTC. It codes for CASSLRSVGSNGYTF.

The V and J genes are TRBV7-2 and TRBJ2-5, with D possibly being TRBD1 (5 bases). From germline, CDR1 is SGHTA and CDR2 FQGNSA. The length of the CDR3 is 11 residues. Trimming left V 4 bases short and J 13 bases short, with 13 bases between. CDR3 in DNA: TGTGCCAGCAGCTCTCAGGGCTTGCGGTACTTC. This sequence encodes CASSSQGLRYF. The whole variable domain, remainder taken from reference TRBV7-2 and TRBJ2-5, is GAGVSQSPSNKVTEKGKDVELRCDPISGHTALYWYRQSLGQGLEFLIYFQGNSAPDKSGLPSDRFSAERTGGSVSTLTIQRTQQEDSAVYLCASSSQGLRYFGPGTRLLVL.

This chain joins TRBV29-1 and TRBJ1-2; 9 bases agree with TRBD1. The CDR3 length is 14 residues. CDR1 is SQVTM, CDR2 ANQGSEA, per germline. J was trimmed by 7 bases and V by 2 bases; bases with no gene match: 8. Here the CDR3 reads CSVELTGGFSGYTF. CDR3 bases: TGCAGCGTTGAACTGACAGGGGGTTTTAGTGGCTACACCTTC.

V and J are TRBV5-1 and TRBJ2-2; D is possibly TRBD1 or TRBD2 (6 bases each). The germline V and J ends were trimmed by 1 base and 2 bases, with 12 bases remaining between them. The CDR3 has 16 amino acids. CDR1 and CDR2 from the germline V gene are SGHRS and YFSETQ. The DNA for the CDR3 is TGCGCCAGCAGCTTGTTGGGGGGCCCCAACACCGGGGAGCTGTTTTTT. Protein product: CASSLLGGPNTGELFF.

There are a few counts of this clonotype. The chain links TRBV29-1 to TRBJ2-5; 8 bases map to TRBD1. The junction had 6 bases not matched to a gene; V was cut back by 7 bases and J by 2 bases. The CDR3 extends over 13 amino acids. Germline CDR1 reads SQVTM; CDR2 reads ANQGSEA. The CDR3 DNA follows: TGCAGCGCGAGGACAGGGCCTCAAGAGACCCAGTACTTC. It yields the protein CSARTGPQETQYF.

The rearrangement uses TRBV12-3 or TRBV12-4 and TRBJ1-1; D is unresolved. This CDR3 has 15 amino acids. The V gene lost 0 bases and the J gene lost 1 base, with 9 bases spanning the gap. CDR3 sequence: CASSLAAEGNTEAFF. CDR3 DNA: TGTGCCAGCAGTTTAGCCGCGGAGGGGAACACTGAAGCTTTCTTT.

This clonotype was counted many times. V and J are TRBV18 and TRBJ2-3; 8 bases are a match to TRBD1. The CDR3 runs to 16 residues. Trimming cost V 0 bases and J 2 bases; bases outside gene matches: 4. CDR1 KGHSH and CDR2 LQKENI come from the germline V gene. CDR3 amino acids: CASSPPDRAHTDTQYF. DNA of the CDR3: TGTGCCAGCTCACCACCGGACAGGGCCCACACAGATACGCAGTATTTT. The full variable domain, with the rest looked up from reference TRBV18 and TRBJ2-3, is NAGVMQNPRHLVRRRGQEARLRCSPMKGHSHVYWYRQLPEEGLKFMVYLQKENIIDESGMPKERFSAEFPKEGPSILRIQQVVRGDSAAYFCASSPPDRAHTDTQYFGPGTRLTVL.

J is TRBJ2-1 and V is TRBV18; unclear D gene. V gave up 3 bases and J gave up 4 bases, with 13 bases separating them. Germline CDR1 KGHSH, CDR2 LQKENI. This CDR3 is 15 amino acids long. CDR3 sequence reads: CASSPSWASYNEQFF. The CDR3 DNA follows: TGTGCCAGCTCACCTTCGTGGGCCTCTTACAATGAGCAGTTCTTC.

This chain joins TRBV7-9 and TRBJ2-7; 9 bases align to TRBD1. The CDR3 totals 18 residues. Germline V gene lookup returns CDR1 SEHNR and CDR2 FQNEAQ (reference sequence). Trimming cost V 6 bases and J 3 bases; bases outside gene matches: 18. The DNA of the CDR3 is TGTGCCAGCAGTCCACCTCCGGGACAGGGTGGTTTAGGCTACGAGCAGTACTTC. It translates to CASSPPPGQGGLGYEQYF.

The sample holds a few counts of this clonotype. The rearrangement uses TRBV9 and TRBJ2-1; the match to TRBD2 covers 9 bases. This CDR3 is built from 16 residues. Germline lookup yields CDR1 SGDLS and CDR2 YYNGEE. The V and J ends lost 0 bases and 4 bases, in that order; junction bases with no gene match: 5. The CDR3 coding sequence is TGTGCCAGCAGCGTAGCTGACCTAGCGGGGTACAATGAGCAGTTCTTC. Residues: CASSVADLAGYNEQFF.

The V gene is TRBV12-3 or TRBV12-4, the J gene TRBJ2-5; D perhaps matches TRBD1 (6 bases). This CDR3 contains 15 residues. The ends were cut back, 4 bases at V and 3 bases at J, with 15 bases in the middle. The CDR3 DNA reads TGTGCCAGCAGTTACAGGGCCCCGCGGAAAGAGACCCAGTACTTC. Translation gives CASSYRAPRKETQYF.

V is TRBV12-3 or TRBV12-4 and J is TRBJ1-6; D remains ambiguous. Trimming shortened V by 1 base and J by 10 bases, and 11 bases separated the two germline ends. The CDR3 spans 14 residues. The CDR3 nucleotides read TGTGCCAGCAGTTTAGAGCCAGGAAGCTCACCCCTCCACTTT. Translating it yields CASSLEPGSSPLHF.

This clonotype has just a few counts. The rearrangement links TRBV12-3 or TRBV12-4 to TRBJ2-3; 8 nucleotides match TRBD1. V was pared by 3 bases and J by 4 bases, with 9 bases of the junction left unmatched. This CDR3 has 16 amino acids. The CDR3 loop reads CASSFSPQGAADTQYF. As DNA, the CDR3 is TGTGCCAGCAGTTTTAGCCCGCAGGGGGCGGCAGATACGCAGTATTTT.

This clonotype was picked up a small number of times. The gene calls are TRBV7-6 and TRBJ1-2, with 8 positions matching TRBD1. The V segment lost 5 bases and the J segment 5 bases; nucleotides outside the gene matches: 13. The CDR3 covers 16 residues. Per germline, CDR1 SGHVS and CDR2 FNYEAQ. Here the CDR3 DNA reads TGTGCCAGCAGCCCGGGACAGGCCTTGGGATATTATGGCTACACCTTC. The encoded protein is CASSPGQALGYYGYTF.

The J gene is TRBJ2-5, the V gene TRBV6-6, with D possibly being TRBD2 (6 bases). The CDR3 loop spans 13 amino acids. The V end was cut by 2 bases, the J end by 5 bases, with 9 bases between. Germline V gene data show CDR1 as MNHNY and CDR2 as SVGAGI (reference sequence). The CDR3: CASSYGGAETQYF. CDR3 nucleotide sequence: TGTGCCAGCAGTTACGGAGGGGCGGAGACCCAGTACTTC.

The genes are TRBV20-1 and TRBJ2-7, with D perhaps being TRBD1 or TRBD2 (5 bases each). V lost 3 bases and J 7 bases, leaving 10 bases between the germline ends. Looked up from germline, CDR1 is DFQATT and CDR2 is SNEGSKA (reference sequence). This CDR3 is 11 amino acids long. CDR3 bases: TGCAGTGCTAGGATATGGGGGGAGCAGTACTTC. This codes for CSARIWGEQYF.

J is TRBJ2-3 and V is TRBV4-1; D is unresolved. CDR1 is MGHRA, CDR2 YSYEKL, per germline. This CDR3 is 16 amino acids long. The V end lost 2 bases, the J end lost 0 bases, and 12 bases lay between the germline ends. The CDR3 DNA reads TGCGCCAGCAGCCAAATAGTAGAGATCAGCACAGATACGCAGTATTTT. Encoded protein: CASSQIVEISTDTQYF.

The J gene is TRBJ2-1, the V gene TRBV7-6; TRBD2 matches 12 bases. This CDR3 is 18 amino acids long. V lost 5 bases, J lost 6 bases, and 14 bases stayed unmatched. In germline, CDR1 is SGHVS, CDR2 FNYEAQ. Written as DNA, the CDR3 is TGTGCCAGCAGCGTCTTGTATGGACTAGCGGGGAGTATCAATGAGCAGTTCTTC. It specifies CASSVLYGLAGSINEQFF.

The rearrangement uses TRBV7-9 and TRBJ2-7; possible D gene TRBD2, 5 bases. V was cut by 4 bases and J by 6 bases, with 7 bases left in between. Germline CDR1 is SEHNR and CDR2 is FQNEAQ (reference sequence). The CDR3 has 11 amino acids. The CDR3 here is CASSSGLEQYF. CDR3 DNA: TGTGCCAGCAGCTCCGGACTCGAGCAGTACTTC.

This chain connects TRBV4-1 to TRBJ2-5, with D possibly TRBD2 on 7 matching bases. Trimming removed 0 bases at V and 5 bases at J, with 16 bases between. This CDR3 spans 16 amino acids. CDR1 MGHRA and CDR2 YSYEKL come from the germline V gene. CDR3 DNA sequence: TGCGCCAGCAGCCAAGAACCGGGGGGCTGGGGGGAGACCCAGTACTTC. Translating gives CASSQEPGGWGETQYF.

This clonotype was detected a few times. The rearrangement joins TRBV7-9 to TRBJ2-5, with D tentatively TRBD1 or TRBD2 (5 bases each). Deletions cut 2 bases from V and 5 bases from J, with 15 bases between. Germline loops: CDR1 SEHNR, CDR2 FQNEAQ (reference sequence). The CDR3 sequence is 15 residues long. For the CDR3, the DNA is TGTGCCAGCAGCTTATGGTCCGCAGGGACCGAGACCCAGTACTTC. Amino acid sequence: CASSLWSAGTETQYF.

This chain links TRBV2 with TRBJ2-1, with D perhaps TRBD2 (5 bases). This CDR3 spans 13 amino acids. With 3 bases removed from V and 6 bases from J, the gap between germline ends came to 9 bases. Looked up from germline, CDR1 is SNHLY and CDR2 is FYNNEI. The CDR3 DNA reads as TGTGCCAGCAGTGAGAGGGCGACCAATGAGCAGTTCTTC. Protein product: CASSERATNEQFF.

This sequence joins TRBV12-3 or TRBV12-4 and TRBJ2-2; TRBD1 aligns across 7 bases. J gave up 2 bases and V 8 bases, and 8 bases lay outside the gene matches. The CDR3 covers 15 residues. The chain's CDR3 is CASARGTVNTGELFF. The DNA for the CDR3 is TGTGCCAGCGCCCGTGGGACAGTTAACACCGGGGAGCTGTTTTTT.